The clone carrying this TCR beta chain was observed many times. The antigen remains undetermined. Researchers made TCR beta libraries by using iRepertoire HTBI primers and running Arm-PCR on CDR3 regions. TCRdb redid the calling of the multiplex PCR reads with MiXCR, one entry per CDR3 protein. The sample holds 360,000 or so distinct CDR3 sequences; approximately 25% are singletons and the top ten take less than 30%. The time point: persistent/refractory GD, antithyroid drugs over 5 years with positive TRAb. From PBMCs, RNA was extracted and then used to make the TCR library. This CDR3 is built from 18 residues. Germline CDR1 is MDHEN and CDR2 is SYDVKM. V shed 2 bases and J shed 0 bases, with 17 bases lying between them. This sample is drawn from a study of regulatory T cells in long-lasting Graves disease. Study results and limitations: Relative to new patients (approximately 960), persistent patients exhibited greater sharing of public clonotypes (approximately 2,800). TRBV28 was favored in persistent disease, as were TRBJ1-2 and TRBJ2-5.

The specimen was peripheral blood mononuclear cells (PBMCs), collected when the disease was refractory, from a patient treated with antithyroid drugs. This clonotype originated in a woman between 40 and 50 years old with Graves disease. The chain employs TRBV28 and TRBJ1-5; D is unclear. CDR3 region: CASSLRAIQFYSNQPQHF. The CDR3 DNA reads TGTGCCAGCAGTTTAAGGGCCATACAATTTTATAGCAATCAGCCCCAGCATTTT. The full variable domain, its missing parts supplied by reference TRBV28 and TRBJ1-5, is DVKVTQSSRYLVKRTGEKVFLECVQDMDHENMFWYRQDPGLGLRLIYFSYDVKMKEKGDIPEGYSVSREKKERFSLILESASTNQTSMYLCASSLRAIQFYSNQPQHFGDGTRLSIL.